These T cell receptor beta chains were read from a single sample in a study of T-cell memory formation after mild COVID-19. Via MiXCR, TCRdb re-called the 5' RACE reads, giving one row per CDR3 protein. The sample shows 140,000 to 150,000 distinct CDR3 sequences, 5.5% to 7% of them seen only once. Sequencing was performed on PBMCs or a T cell subset sorted from them (not recorded which). Source of these receptors: an adult woman who had mild COVID-19 (a few samples of this study predate the infection). Cell type and time point are not known. The CDR3 runs from the conserved cysteine through the conserved F or W. D genes are given only for firm matches. Expanded clones get a size class; other rows say once, few or many, or leave the size out.

v_gene: TRBV5-1; abundance: few; len: 16; d_gene: TRBD1; j_gene: TRBJ2-7; CDR3nt: TGCGCCAGCAGCTTGGCCCCCGGGACAGGGTTGCGGGAGCAGTACTTC; CDR3aa: CASSLAPGTGLREQYF
v_gene: TRBV19; abundance: NA; len: 14; d_gene: NA; j_gene: TRBJ1-2; CDR3nt: TGTGCCAGTACTGTCGACGGACCAGGAGGTGGCTACACCTTC; CDR3aa: CASTVDGPGGGYTF
v_gene: TRBV6-2/TRBV6-3; abundance: many; len: 13; d_gene: NA; j_gene: TRBJ1-1; CDR3nt: TGTGCCAGCGAATTCAGGGACAACACTGAAGCTTTCTTT; CDR3aa: CASEFRDNTEAFF
v_gene: TRBV4-1; abundance: NA; len: 13; d_gene: NA; j_gene: TRBJ1-6; CDR3nt: TGCGCCAGCAGCCAAGATCGAAATTCACCCCTCCACTTT; CDR3aa: CASSQDRNSPLHF
v_gene: TRBV19; abundance: few; len: 16; d_gene: NA; j_gene: TRBJ2-2; CDR3nt: TGTGCCAGTAGTATTTCCTCAGGGCAAAACACCGGGGAGCTGTTTTTT; CDR3aa: CASSISSGQNTGELFF
v_gene: TRBV12-3/TRBV12-4; abundance: many; len: 15; d_gene: NA; j_gene: TRBJ2-1; CDR3nt: TGTGCCAGCCTCCGGGGGTCACGGCAGGACAATGAGCAGTTCTTC; CDR3aa: CASLRGSRQDNEQFF
v_gene: TRBV6-6; abundance: few; len: 16; d_gene: NA; j_gene: TRBJ1-6; CDR3nt: TGTGCCAGTAATACCGGGGGGGCTGTTTATAATTCACCCCTCCACTTT; CDR3aa: CASNTGGAVYNSPLHF
v_gene: TRBV4-2; abundance: many; len: 16; d_gene: TRBD2; j_gene: TRBJ2-7; CDR3nt: TGTGCCAGCAGCCAAGATCCTAGCGGGGTCCTTTACGAGCAGTACTTC; CDR3aa: CASSQDPSGVLYEQYF
v_gene: TRBV10-3; abundance: many; len: 15; d_gene: TRBD2; j_gene: TRBJ2-1; CDR3nt: TGTGCCATCAGTCAACTAGCGGGGACAAGGAATGAGCAGTTCTTC; CDR3aa: CAISQLAGTRNEQFF
v_gene: TRBV6-2/TRBV6-3; abundance: many; len: 14; d_gene: NA; j_gene: TRBJ2-4; CDR3nt: TGTGCCAGCAAAGGGGGTTTGGCCAAAAACATTCAGTACTTC; CDR3aa: CASKGGLAKNIQYF
v_gene: TRBV30; abundance: NA; len: 14; d_gene: TRBD1; j_gene: TRBJ1-1; CDR3nt: TGCGCACGGAGGACAGGGTCCCAGAACACTGAAGCTTTCTTT; CDR3aa: CARRTGSQNTEAFF
v_gene: TRBV7-2; abundance: NA; len: 15; d_gene: TRBD1; j_gene: TRBJ1-2; CDR3nt: TGTGCCAGCAGCTTAGAACAGGGGGGGAACTATGGCTACACCTTC; CDR3aa: CASSLEQGGNYGYTF
v_gene: TRBV27; abundance: many; len: 16; d_gene: NA; j_gene: TRBJ1-5; CDR3nt: TGTGCCAGCAGTTTATCGGTAGGGGATGGGTATCGGGCCCAGCATTTT; CDR3aa: CASSLSVGDGYRAQHF
v_gene: TRBV7-7; abundance: many; len: 16; d_gene: TRBD1; j_gene: TRBJ2-4; CDR3nt: TGTGCTAGCAGCTTAGGGACAGGGGGAGCCAAAAACATTCAGTACTTC; CDR3aa: CASSLGTGGAKNIQYF
v_gene: TRBV18; abundance: many; len: 14; d_gene: NA; j_gene: TRBJ2-1; CDR3nt: TGTGCCAGCTCACCCGGGACGGATCACAATGAGCAGTTCTTC; CDR3aa: CASSPGTDHNEQFF
v_gene: TRBV5-1; abundance: NA; len: 14; d_gene: TRBD2; j_gene: TRBJ2-2; CDR3nt: TGCGCCACCGGACTAGCGGGGAACACCGGGGAGCTGTTTTTT; CDR3aa: CATGLAGNTGELFF
v_gene: TRBV6-2/TRBV6-3; abundance: NA; len: 12; d_gene: TRBD1; j_gene: TRBJ2-5; CDR3nt: TGTGCCAGCAGTGGGACAGCCGAGACCCAGTACTTC; CDR3aa: CASSGTAETQYF
v_gene: TRBV7-2; abundance: few; len: 14; d_gene: NA; j_gene: TRBJ2-5; CDR3nt: TGTGCCAGCAGCTGGACAGCGTACCAAGAGACCCAGTACTTC; CDR3aa: CASSWTAYQETQYF
v_gene: TRBV5-1; abundance: many; len: 19; d_gene: TRBD2; j_gene: TRBJ2-3; CDR3nt: TGCGCCAGCAGCTTGGTTCAACGCGGACTAGCGGGGGACACAGATACGCAGTATTTT; CDR3aa: CASSLVQRGLAGDTDTQYF
v_gene: TRBV7-2; abundance: NA; len: 16; d_gene: TRBD1; j_gene: TRBJ2-7; CDR3nt: TGTGCCAGCAGCTTAGCCTCGACAGGGAACTCCTACGAGCAGTACTTC; CDR3aa: CASSLASTGNSYEQYF
v_gene: TRBV6-5; abundance: few; len: 15; d_gene: NA; j_gene: TRBJ1-5; CDR3nt: TGTGCCAGCAGGTTAACAGGTTCCGTTGATCAGCCCCAGCATTTT; CDR3aa: CASRLTGSVDQPQHF
v_gene: TRBV5-1; abundance: many; len: 10; d_gene: NA; j_gene: TRBJ2-3; CDR3nt: TGCGCCAGCAGGGGAGATACGCAGTATTTT; CDR3aa: CASRGDTQYF
v_gene: TRBV10-3; abundance: many; len: 11; d_gene: NA; j_gene: TRBJ2-7; CDR3nt: TGTGCCATCAAAAGGGGATACGAGCAGTACTTC; CDR3aa: CAIKRGYEQYF
v_gene: TRBV4-3; abundance: NA; len: 15; d_gene: NA; j_gene: TRBJ2-7; CDR3nt: TGCGCCAGCAGCCAAGTGGCAGGGGCCTCCTACGAGCAGTACTTC; CDR3aa: CASSQVAGASYEQYF
v_gene: TRBV12-3/TRBV12-4; abundance: few; len: 11; d_gene: NA; j_gene: TRBJ2-1; CDR3nt: TGTGCCAGCAGTTATATCCGGGAGCAGTTCTTC; CDR3aa: CASSYIREQFF
v_gene: TRBV7-9; abundance: few; len: 17; d_gene: TRBD1; j_gene: TRBJ1-1; CDR3nt: TGTGCCAGCAGCTTAGACAGGGGAGTCAAGGGGCACACTGAAGCTTTCTTT; CDR3aa: CASSLDRGVKGHTEAFF
v_gene: TRBV30; abundance: few; len: 13; d_gene: NA; j_gene: TRBJ2-5; CDR3nt: TGTGCCTGGACCACTCAATTCCAAGAGACCCAGTACTTC; CDR3aa: CAWTTQFQETQYF
v_gene: TRBV7-8; abundance: few; len: 13; d_gene: TRBD1; j_gene: TRBJ2-7; CDR3nt: TGTGCCAGCAGCTTACGGGACAGGGCCGAGCAGTACTTC; CDR3aa: CASSLRDRAEQYF
v_gene: TRBV20-1; abundance: NA; len: 11; d_gene: NA; j_gene: TRBJ2-7; CDR3nt: TGCAGTGCCCGGAGGGCGGACGAGCAGTACTTC; CDR3aa: CSARRADEQYF
v_gene: TRBV5-4; abundance: NA; len: 13; d_gene: NA; j_gene: TRBJ1-1; CDR3nt: TGTGCCAGCAGCCGGGACGGGCACACTGAAGCTTTCTTT; CDR3aa: CASSRDGHTEAFF
v_gene: TRBV20-1; abundance: many; len: 13; d_gene: NA; j_gene: TRBJ2-3; CDR3nt: TGCAGTGCTAGGAGCTGGAGTGGAGATACGCAGTATTTT; CDR3aa: CSARSWSGDTQYF
v_gene: TRBV2; abundance: few; len: 14; d_gene: NA; j_gene: TRBJ2-2; CDR3nt: TGTGCCAGCAGTCTAAAGCGGGACACCGGGGAGCTGTTTTTT; CDR3aa: CASSLKRDTGELFF
v_gene: TRBV6-5; abundance: many; len: 14; d_gene: NA; j_gene: TRBJ2-3; CDR3nt: TGTGCCAGCAACCGACAGCGATTCACAGATACGCAGTATTTT; CDR3aa: CASNRQRFTDTQYF
v_gene: TRBV4-2; abundance: many; len: 15; d_gene: NA; j_gene: TRBJ2-1; CDR3nt: TGTGCCAGCAGCCACGAGGGTCCGTCCTACAATGAGCAGTTCTTC; CDR3aa: CASSHEGPSYNEQFF
v_gene: TRBV20-1; abundance: many; len: 17; d_gene: TRBD2; j_gene: TRBJ2-4; CDR3nt: TGCAGTGCAGGGGGCCCTAGCGGGGACCTAGCCAAAAACATTCAGTACTTC; CDR3aa: CSAGGPSGDLAKNIQYF
v_gene: TRBV2; abundance: many; len: 13; d_gene: NA; j_gene: TRBJ1-5; CDR3nt: TGTGCCAGCAGAGCCGGGACCGTGGGAGCCCAGCATTTT; CDR3aa: CASRAGTVGAQHF
v_gene: TRBV6-2/TRBV6-3; abundance: few; len: 14; d_gene: NA; j_gene: TRBJ1-3; CDR3nt: TGTGCCAGCAGTTACTCAAGCTCTGGAAACACCATATATTTT; CDR3aa: CASSYSSSGNTIYF
v_gene: TRBV6-5; abundance: many; len: 12; d_gene: NA; j_gene: TRBJ2-3; CDR3nt: TGTGCCAGCGGACGGCTCGCAGATACGCAGTATTTT; CDR3aa: CASGRLADTQYF
v_gene: TRBV12-3/TRBV12-4; abundance: NA; len: 15; d_gene: NA; j_gene: TRBJ2-6; CDR3nt: TGTGCCAGCAGTAAGGGTAGCTCTGGGGCCAACGTCCTGACTTTC; CDR3aa: CASSKGSSGANVLTF
v_gene: TRBV12-3/TRBV12-4; abundance: NA; len: 14; d_gene: TRBD2; j_gene: TRBJ2-1; CDR3nt: TGTGCCAGCAGTTCGGACGGGGGAGGGAATGAGCAGTTCTTC; CDR3aa: CASSSDGGGNEQFF
v_gene: TRBV7-6; abundance: NA; len: 13; d_gene: NA; j_gene: TRBJ2-7; CDR3nt: TGTGCCAGCAGCTCCGGCCGGGGGTACGAGCAGTACTTC; CDR3aa: CASSSGRGYEQYF
v_gene: TRBV7-2; abundance: many; len: 15; d_gene: NA; j_gene: TRBJ2-7; CDR3nt: TGTGCCAGCAGCTTAGAGGTCGGGAGTGCCTACGAGCAGTACTTC; CDR3aa: CASSLEVGSAYEQYF
v_gene: TRBV4-2; abundance: few; len: 14; d_gene: NA; j_gene: TRBJ2-7; CDR3nt: TGTGCCAGCAGCCAAGAATTGTGGTCCTACGAGCAGTACTTC; CDR3aa: CASSQELWSYEQYF
v_gene: TRBV29-1; abundance: few; len: 10; d_gene: NA; j_gene: TRBJ1-4; CDR3nt: TGCAGCGTTTTGGAGGAAAAACTGTTTTTT; CDR3aa: CSVLEEKLFF
v_gene: TRBV5-6; abundance: few; len: 11; d_gene: NA; j_gene: TRBJ2-7; CDR3nt: TGTGCCAGCAGCTTGTCCGGCCTCCAGTACTTC; CDR3aa: CASSLSGLQYF
v_gene: TRBV19; abundance: NA; len: 13; d_gene: NA; j_gene: TRBJ2-1; CDR3nt: TGTGCCAGTCGGAGCGGGCCTTACAATGAGCAGTTCTTC; CDR3aa: CASRSGPYNEQFF